These 15 T cell receptor beta chains were all obtained from the same sample, sequenced in a study of cytomegalovirus exposure and HLA in healthy donors. Only in-frame clones appear in the TCRdb table, and some are missing; sequencing was by immunoSEQ multiplex PCR. The sample has roughly 300,000 clones, roughly 87% seen once; the top ten hold about 1%. Sequences were obtained from PBMCs. These receptors originate from a woman between 25 and 40 years old in good health and CMV-seropositive.

Details on this clone: In the same sample, other DNA sequences code for this CDR3. The chain has TRBV7-2 and TRBJ2-7; D is uncertain. This CDR3 spans 12 amino acids. Per the germline V gene, CDR1 is SGHTA and CDR2 is FQGNSA. Trimming took 1 base from V and 2 from J, leaving 3 bases between them. In DNA form, the CDR3 reads TGTGCCAGCAGCTTAGGGGCCTACGAGCAGTACTTC. Its protein product is CASSLGAYEQYF.

This sequence joins TRBV11-2 and TRBJ2-2; no clear D gene. The CDR3 spans 15 residues. Germline-derived CDR1 and CDR2 are SGHAT and FQNNGV. V was trimmed by 1 base and J by 1 base, leaving 7 bases between them. This chain's CDR3 is CASSLVSRNTGELFF. The CDR3 DNA sequence: TGTGCCAGCAGCTTAGTGTCCAGGAACACCGGGGAGCTGTTTTTT.

J is TRBJ2-1 and V is TRBV25-1, with 11 bases fitting TRBD2. Germline V gene lookup returns CDR1 MGHDK and CDR2 SYGVNS. V lost 3 bases and J lost 3; bases outside the gene matches: 1. The CDR3 runs 15 residues. The CDR3 DNA reads TGTGCCAGCAGTGAGGGACTAGCGGTCTACAATGAGCAGTTCTTC. It translates to CASSEGLAVYNEQFF. Full variable domain (rest looked up from reference TRBV25-1 and TRBJ2-1): EADIYQTPRYLVIGTGKKITLECSQTMGHDKMYWYQQDPGMELHLIHYSYGVNSTEKGDLSSESTVSRIRTEHFPLTLESARPSHTSQYLCASSEGLAVYNEQFFGPGTRLTVL.

The chain is built from TRBV7-9 and TRBJ2-1; 9 bases align to TRBD1. The length of the CDR3 is 15 residues. Germline V gene sequence: CDR1 SEHNR, CDR2 FQNEAQ (reference sequence). Trimming removed 3 bases from V and 3 bases from J; junction bases left unmatched: 3. The CDR3 sequence: CASSLGQGDYNEQFF. DNA of the CDR3: TGTGCCAGCAGCTTGGGACAGGGAGACTACAATGAGCAGTTCTTC.

V and J are TRBV6-6 and TRBJ2-1; the match to TRBD2 covers 11 bases. Per germline, CDR1 MNHNY and CDR2 SVGAGI (reference sequence). This CDR3 has 16 amino acids. With V trimmed by 0 bases and J by 6 bases, 4 bases remained unmatched. The CDR3 spells CASSYSTSGSTNEQFF. In DNA, the CDR3 is TGTGCCAGCAGTTACTCTACTAGCGGGAGTACCAATGAGCAGTTCTTC.

V and J are TRBV6-1 and TRBJ2-1; D is uncertain. V lost 4 bases and J 7 bases, leaving 5 bases between the germline ends. This CDR3 is built from 11 residues. Per the germline V gene, CDR1 is MNHNS and CDR2 is SASEGT. The CDR3 DNA reads TGTGCCAGCAGTGGTCGGAATGAGCAGTTCTTC. This codes for CASSGRNEQFF.

This sequence joins TRBV28 and TRBJ2-7; D tentatively fits TRBD1 or TRBD2 (5 bases each). Germline lookup yields CDR1 MDHEN and CDR2 SYDVKM. This CDR3 contains 15 residues. V was cut by 11 bases and J by 6 bases, with 26 bases left in between. The CDR3 reads CACQIAGTAHGEQYF. The CDR3, as DNA: TGTGCCTGCCAAATCGCCGGGACCGCCCATGGCGAGCAGTACTTC.

This chain links TRBV7-2 with TRBJ2-5; 14 bases line up with TRBD2. The CDR3 is 19 amino acids. V was pared by 4 bases and J by 1 base, with 11 bases of the junction left unmatched. Germline V lookup: CDR1 SGHTA, CDR2 FQGNSA. The CDR3 loop is CASSYALTSGGAGQETQYF. The CDR3, as DNA: TGTGCCAGCAGCTACGCCCTGACTAGCGGGGGGGCCGGCCAAGAGACCCAGTACTTC.

J is TRBJ1-2 and V is TRBV18, with 8 bases matching TRBD1. The CDR3 sequence is 15 residues long. Germline loops: CDR1 KGHSH, CDR2 LQKENI. V was clipped by 1 base and J by 7 bases; unmatched bases: 8. The chain's CDR3 is CASSPRAGGAGGYTF. The CDR3 coding sequence is TGTGCCAGCTCACCACGTGCAGGGGGCGCTGGTGGCTACACCTTC.

This chain links TRBV27 with TRBJ1-1; 7 nucleotides match TRBD1. The V and J ends lost 0 bases and 0 bases, in that order; junction bases with no gene match: 4. This CDR3 is 16 amino acids long. CDR1 is MNHEY, CDR2 SMNVEV, per germline (reference sequence). CDR3 in DNA: TGTGCCAGCAGTTTATCGACCGGGACAGTGAACACTGAAGCTTTCTTT. Its protein is CASSLSTGTVNTEAFF.

This clone was detected only once. This chain joins TRBV28 and TRBJ1-4; D call uncertain. Per the germline V gene, CDR1 is MDHEN and CDR2 is SYDVKM. The CDR3 is 15 residues long. The ends were cut back, 3 bases at V and 0 bases at J, with 8 bases in the middle. CDR3 nucleotide sequence: TGTGCCAGCAGTTTCTCCCCCTCAACTAATGAAAAACTGTTTTTT. The encoded protein is CASSFSPSTNEKLFF.

In nucleotides, the CDR3 is TGTGCCACCGAAGATCCATATCTTGACAATGAGCAGTTCTTC. Translation: CATEDPYLDNEQFF. The V call is TRBV10-3, the J call TRBJ2-1; D not resolved. The CDR3 contains 14 residues. V dropped 10 bases and J dropped 5 bases, with 18 bases sitting between them. Looked up from germline, CDR1 is ENHRY and CDR2 is SYGVKD.

The CDR3 region has the DNA TGTGCCAGCAGTTTGCCAACACAAGGTAGAAGGCCGGATAATGAAAAACTGTTTTTT. Translated, it gives CASSLPTQGRRPDNEKLFF. The chain joins TRBV28 to TRBJ1-4, with D unclear. Germline V gene lookup returns CDR1 MDHEN and CDR2 SYDVKM. V was shortened by 3 bases and J by 4 bases, with 24 bases between the two germline ends. The CDR3 contains 19 residues.

Concerning this clone itself: The same CDR3 is also encoded by other DNA sequences in this sample. V and J are TRBV7-9 and TRBJ2-5; D might be TRBD2 (5 bases). The germline CDR1 and CDR2 sequences are SEHNR and FQNEAQ (reference sequence). There are 11 residues in the CDR3. V was shortened by 6 bases and J by 5 bases, with 7 bases between the two germline ends. As DNA, the CDR3 is TGTGCCAGCAGTAGAGGGGAGACCCAGTACTTC. This sequence encodes CASSRGETQYF.

The chain recombines TRBV7-6 with TRBJ2-3; the D call may be TRBD1 or TRBD2 (5 bases each). Germline V gives CDR1 SGHVS, CDR2 FNYEAQ. V lost 3 bases and J 2 bases, leaving 12 bases between the germline ends. There are 15 residues in the CDR3. CDR3: CASSLYLGDTDTQYF. Written as DNA, the CDR3 is TGTGCCAGCAGCTTGTATTTGGGGGACACAGATACGCAGTATTTT. Supplemented by reference TRBV7-6 and TRBJ2-3, the full variable domain reads GAGVSQSPRYKVTKRGQDVALRCDPISGHVSLYWYRQALGQGPEFLTYFNYEAQQDKSGLPNDRFSAERPEGSISTLTIQRTEQRDSAMYRCASSLYLGDTDTQYFGPGTRLTVL.